What follows is one TCR beta chain and its context. The clone's antigen remains unknown. The input lacks base qualities; no much larger clone sits a single base away. This sample was included in a study of blood T cell repertoires in COVID-19 (dated by TCRdb to 2018 to 2021). Concerning the study at large: Samples from collaborators originated in the United States, Italy and Spain and spanned both the acute and convalescent phases of COVID-19. The prospective study material was composed of cDNA or gDNA derived from T cells, B-cell-depleted T cells, or PBMCs. Subjects who had been exposed to COVID-19, were actively infected with it, or had recovered from it provided the deeply sampled blood TCRbeta repertoires that made up the dataset. The repertoires were released in a freely available public database meant as a resource for research on the immune response to SARS-CoV-2. Samples came from the ongoing ImmuneRACE study (first 160 participants) plus 1,254 subjects from 6 global collaborators. A de-identified subject ID, COVID-19 status, age in years and sex were almost always included in the sample metadata. Where available, HLA class I and class II types were taken from metadata supplied by the sample provider and were not determined by assay-based typing.

CDR1 and CDR2 are read off the germline V gene as SGHTA and FQGNSA. The CDR3 holds 17 amino acids from the cysteine to the phenylalanine. The kept DNA is CDR3 alone, 51 bases in frame from the first base. Trimming takes 0 bases off V and 6 bases off J; junction bases not matched to a gene: 8. TCRbeta CDR3 regions were amplified from genomic DNA by means of the immunoSEQ Assay, a bias-controlled multiplex PCR. In the original analysis: The number of nucleated cells in each sample was estimated from the amplification of reference gene primers within the assay. Sequence reads were collapsed and filtered to measure the absolute abundance of every unique TCRbeta CDR3 rearrangement. For each sample, productive Simpson clonality was calculated as the square root of Simpson's diversity index over productive rearrangements. The clones in this table, taken by TCRdb from immuneACCESS, are in-frame only. Not every clone is retained; where verified, under half of the shortfall comes from an unresolved V gene, and the cause of the rest is unknown. The D gene and trimming were derived from the DNA, and the V and J assignments and clone size from that table. In this sample the table shows about 97,000 clones, more than 70% of which occur a single time. The ten largest clonotypes hold 20% of the sample.

Paper-wide results and their limitations: Clinical and demographic metadata were provided uncurated, with the amount varying by source and participant.

Each collaborating institution followed its own protocols to collect whole blood in K2EDTA tubes. For TCRbeta analysis, collaborator samples were shipped as frozen whole blood, as isolated PBMCs, or as DNA extracted from either sample type. The chain links TRBV7-2 with TRBJ2-1; the junction holds 10 bases that match TRBD2. What was sequenced was peripheral blood. The receptor's source is a human donor in a cohort sampled during active COVID-19. At the DNA level, the sequence is TGTGCCAGCAGCTTAGCGGTGGCTAGCGGGGGATTCAATGAGCAGTTCTTC. Translated, it reads CASSLAVASGGFNEQFF. Supplemented by the reference TRBV7-2 and TRBJ2-1 proteins around the CDR3, the complete variable domain is GAGVSQSPSNKVTEKGKDVELRCDPISGHTALYWYRQSLGQGLEFLIYFQGNSAPDKSGLPSDRFSAERTGGSVSTLTIQRTQQEDSAVYLCASSLAVASGGFNEQFFGPGTRLTVL.